This entry describes one T cell receptor (beta chain). These data are taken from a study of control samples from healthy donors and cancer patients. TCRdb keeps only in-frame clones here, not all; method: immunoSEQ multiplex PCR. The data hold over 110,000 clones, with 80% to 90% observed a single time. The origin of this receptor is a woman aged 30 to 39 in good health. The sample taken for sequencing was blood.

CDR3 DNA: TGTGCCAGCGGAGCAGGGGGCACAGGCTCACCCCTCCACTTT. Residues: CASGAGGTGSPLHF. The gene calls are TRBV28 and TRBJ1-6; 8 bases line up with TRBD1. This CDR3 is 14 amino acids long. After removal of 8 bases from V and 10 bases from J, the junction contained 10 bases not matched to a gene. Germline CDR1 reads MDHEN; CDR2 reads SYDVKM.